This T cell receptor beta chain was sequenced during a study of beta chain features in type 1 diabetes. Study-level results: For type 1 diabetes patients, VDJ junctions showed fewer insertions and more deletions. Compared to healthy donors, patients appeared to have naive, central memory and Treg TCRB repertoires that were more alike. All four CD4+ subsets from Type 1 diabetes patients carried moderately but significantly shorter TCRB CDR3s.

This clone has just a few counts. Antigen: not known. Other DNA sequences in this specimen translate into the identical CDR3. The V gene lost 0 bases and the J gene lost 7 bases, with 10 bases spanning the gap. Looked up from germline, CDR1 is GTSNPN and CDR2 is SVGIG (reference sequence). This CDR3 is 13 amino acids long. Every donor provided one heparinised blood draw, which averaged about 120 mL. Reverse transcription of all isolated RNA meant that expressed TCRB transcripts were sequenced. Naive, central memory and regulatory T cell samples averaged roughly 3.6 million immunoSEQ reads each. Clones were sequenced by immunoSEQ multiplex PCR, and TCRdb holds only the in-frame ones, with some missing. Found here are around 650,000 clones, roughly an eighth of them singletons; the top ten hold around 0.12%.

The TCR sequence derives from a man aged 25 to 40 with type 1 diabetes. The chain couples TRBV30 to TRBJ1-5; perhaps TRBD1 as D (5 bases). What was sequenced was naive CD4+ T cells from blood. CDR3 bases: TGTGCCTGGAGTGTACGGGGCGGACAGCCCCAGCATTTT. Protein: CAWSVRGGQPQHF. Full variable domain (missing parts from reference TRBV30 and TRBJ1-5): SQTIHQWPATLVQPVGSPLSLECTVEGTSNPNLYWYRQAAGRGLQLLFYSVGIGQISSEVPQNLSASRPQDRQFILSSKKLLLSDSGFYLCAWSVRGGQPQHFGDGTRLSIL.